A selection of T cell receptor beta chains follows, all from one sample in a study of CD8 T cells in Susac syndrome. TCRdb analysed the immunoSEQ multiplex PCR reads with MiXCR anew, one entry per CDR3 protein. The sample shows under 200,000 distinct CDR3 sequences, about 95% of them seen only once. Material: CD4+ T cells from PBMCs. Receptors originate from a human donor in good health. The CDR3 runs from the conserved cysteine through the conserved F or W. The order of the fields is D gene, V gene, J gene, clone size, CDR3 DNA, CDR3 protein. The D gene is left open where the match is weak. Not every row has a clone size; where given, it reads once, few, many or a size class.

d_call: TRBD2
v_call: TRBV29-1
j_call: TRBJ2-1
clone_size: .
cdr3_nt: TGCAGCGGTGACCGAACCGGGACTAGCGGGGGGGAGCAGTTCTTC
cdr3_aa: CSGDRTGTSGGEQFF

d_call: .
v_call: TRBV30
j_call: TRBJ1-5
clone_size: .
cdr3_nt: TGTGCCTGGAGTGCAACAGGCAATCAGCCCCAGCATTTT
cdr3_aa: CAWSATGNQPQHF

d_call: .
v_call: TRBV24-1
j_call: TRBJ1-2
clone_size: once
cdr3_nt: TGTGCCACCAGTGATCTCGACAGCTATGGCTACACCTTC
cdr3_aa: CATSDLDSYGYTF

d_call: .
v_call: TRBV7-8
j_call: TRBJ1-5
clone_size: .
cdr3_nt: TGTGCCAGCAGCTTAGTACAGAATAGCAATCAGCCCCAGCATTTT
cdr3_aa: CASSLVQNSNQPQHF

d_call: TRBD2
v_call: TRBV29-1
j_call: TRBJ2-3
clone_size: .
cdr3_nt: TGCAGCGTTGGGTCCGGGGGGTTCACAGATACGCAGTATTTT
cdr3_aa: CSVGSGGFTDTQYF

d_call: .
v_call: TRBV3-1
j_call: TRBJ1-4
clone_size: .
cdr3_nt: TGTGCCAGCAGCCAACGGGTATCGGGCGAAAAACTGTTTTTT
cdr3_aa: CASSQRVSGEKLFF

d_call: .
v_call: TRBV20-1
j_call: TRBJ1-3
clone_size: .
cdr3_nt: TGCAGTGCCGGTACACGTGGAAACACCATATATTTT
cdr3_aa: CSAGTRGNTIYF

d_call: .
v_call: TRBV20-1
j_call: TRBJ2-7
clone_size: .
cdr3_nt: TGCAGTGCTAGTCGCCAGGCGATCTCCTACGAGCAGTACTTC
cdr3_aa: CSASRQAISYEQYF

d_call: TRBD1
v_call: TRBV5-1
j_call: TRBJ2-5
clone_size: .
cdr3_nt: TGCGCCAGCAGCTCCGGGACAGTAGAGACCCAGTACTTC
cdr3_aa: CASSSGTVETQYF

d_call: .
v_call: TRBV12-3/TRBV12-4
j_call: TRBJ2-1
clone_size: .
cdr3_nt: TGTGCCAGCAGTCGGGACTCAGACAATGAGCAGTTCTTC
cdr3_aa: CASSRDSDNEQFF

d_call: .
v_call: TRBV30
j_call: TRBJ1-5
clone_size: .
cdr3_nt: TGTGCCTGGAGTCGGGACATGAATCAGCCCCAGCATTTT
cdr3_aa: CAWSRDMNQPQHF

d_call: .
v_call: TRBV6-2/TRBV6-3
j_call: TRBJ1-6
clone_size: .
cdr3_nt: TGTGCCACCCAGGACGGAAATTCACCCCTCCACTTT
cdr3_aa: CATQDGNSPLHF

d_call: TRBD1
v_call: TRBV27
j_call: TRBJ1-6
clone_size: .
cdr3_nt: TGTGCCAGCAGTTTTGACAGGGGCAGTTCACCCCTCCACTTT
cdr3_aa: CASSFDRGSSPLHF

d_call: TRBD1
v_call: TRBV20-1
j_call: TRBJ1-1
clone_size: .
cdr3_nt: TGCAGTGCTAGGCTAGGGGGCGGAAACACTGAAGCTTTCTTT
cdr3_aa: CSARLGGGNTEAFF

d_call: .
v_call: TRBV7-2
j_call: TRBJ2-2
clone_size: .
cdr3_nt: TGTGCCAGCAGCTTAGTAGGTTGGGACAGGGAGCTGTTTTTT
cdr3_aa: CASSLVGWDRELFF

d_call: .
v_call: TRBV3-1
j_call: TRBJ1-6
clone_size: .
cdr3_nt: TGTGCCAGCAGCCAAGTTGAGTTAGGGACACCCCTCCACTTT
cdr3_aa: CASSQVELGTPLHF

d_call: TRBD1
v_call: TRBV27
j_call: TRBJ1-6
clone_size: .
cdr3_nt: TGTGCCAGCAGTCCAAAACCGCCCGACAGGGTTGGATCACCCCTCCACTTT
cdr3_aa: CASSPKPPDRVGSPLHF

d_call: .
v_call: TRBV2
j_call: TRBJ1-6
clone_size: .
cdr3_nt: TGTGCCAGCTGCAGGGAGAATAATTCACCCCTCCACTTT
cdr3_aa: CASCRENNSPLHF

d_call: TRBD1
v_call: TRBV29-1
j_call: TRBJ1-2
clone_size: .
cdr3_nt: TGCAGCGTTGAAGGGGACAGGGACTACTATGGCTACACCTTC
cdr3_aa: CSVEGDRDYYGYTF

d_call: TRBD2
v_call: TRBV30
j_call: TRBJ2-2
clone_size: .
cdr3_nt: TGTGCCTGGAGTGTCGGACTAGCGGGGGGGCTCGCCGGGGAGCTGTTTTTT
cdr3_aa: CAWSVGLAGGLAGELFF

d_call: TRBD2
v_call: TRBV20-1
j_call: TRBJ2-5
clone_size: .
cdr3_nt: TGCAGTGCTAGAGAGGGGACTAGCGGCAACCAAGAGACCCAGTACTTC
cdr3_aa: CSAREGTSGNQETQYF

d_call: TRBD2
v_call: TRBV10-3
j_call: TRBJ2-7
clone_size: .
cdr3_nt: TGTGCCATCAGTGAGTTAGCGGGGTCCTACGAGCAGTACTTC
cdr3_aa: CAISELAGSYEQYF

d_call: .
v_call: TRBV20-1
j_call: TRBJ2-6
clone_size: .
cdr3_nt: TGCAGTGCTAGAGCGGTTACCCCGTCTGGGGCCAACGTCCTGACTTTC
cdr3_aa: CSARAVTPSGANVLTF

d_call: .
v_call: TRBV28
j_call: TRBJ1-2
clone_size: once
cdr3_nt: TGTGCCAGCAGCTCCCTCAGCTATGGCTACACCTTC
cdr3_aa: CASSSLSYGYTF

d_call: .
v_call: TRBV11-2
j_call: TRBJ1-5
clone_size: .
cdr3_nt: TGTGCCAGCAGCTTAGATATCTGGGACGATCAGCCCCAGCATTTT
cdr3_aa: CASSLDIWDDQPQHF

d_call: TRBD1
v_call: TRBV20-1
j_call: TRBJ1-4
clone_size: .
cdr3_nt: TGCAGTGCTTGGCCCCGACAGGGTGTAAATGAAAAACTGTTTTTT
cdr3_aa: CSAWPRQGVNEKLFF

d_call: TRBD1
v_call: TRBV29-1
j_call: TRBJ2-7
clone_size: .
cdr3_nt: TGCAGCGCTTTACAGGGGAGCTCCTACGAGCAGTACTTC
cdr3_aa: CSALQGSSYEQYF

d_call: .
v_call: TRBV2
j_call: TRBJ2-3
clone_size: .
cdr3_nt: TGTGCCAGCAGTGACGACAGGCGCACAGATACGCAGTATTTT
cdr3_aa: CASSDDRRTDTQYF

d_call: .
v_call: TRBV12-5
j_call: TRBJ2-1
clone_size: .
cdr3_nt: TGTGCTAGTGGTTTGGTACTACAGGAAGGGCAGTTCTTC
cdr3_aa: CASGLVLQEGQFF